Below, one T cell receptor beta chain is given with its context. Added to each PCR by spiking were synthetic TCR analog templates. Using immunoSEQ multiplex PCR, the repertoire was profiled, and TCRdb retains in-frame clones only, with some absent. Among 85,000 to 100,000 clones listed, roughly nine tenths were seen once. V was cut by 6 bases and J by 5 bases, with 13 bases left in between. Germline V CDR1 and CDR2: LNHDA, SQIVND (reference sequence). The CDR3 sequence is 13 residues long. The entry originates in a study of PD-L1 blockade in urothelial cancer. Study context: The year 2014 saw patients start atezolizumab, 1,200 mg intravenously every 3 weeks. Blood samples had a median of approximately 150,000 T cells, 75,000 or so unique TCRs, and clonality approximately 0.085.

This TCR was sampled from a man aged 55 to 69 with urothelial cancer. V usage is TRBV19 and J usage is TRBJ2-5; D is ambiguous. The material sequenced was PBMCs, taken around atezolizumab (anti-PD-L1) treatment. CDR3 protein: CASSPGRGETQYF. As DNA, the CDR3 is TGTGCCAGTAGCCCTGGTCGCGGTGAGACCCAGTACTTC.